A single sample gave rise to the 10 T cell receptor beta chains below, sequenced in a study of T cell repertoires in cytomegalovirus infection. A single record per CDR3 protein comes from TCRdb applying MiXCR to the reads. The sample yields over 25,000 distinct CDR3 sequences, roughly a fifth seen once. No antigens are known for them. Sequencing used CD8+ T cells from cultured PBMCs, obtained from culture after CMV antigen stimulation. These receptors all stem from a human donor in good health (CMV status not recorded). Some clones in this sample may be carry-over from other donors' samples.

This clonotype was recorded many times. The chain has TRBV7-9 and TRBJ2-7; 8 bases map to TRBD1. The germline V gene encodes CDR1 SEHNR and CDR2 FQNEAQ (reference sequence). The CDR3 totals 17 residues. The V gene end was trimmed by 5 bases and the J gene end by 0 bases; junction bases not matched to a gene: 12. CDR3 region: CASSPGPNRGSSYEQYF. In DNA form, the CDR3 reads TGTGCCAGCAGCCCAGGCCCCAACAGGGGGAGCTCCTACGAGCAGTACTTC. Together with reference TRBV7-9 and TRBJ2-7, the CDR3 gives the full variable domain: DTGVSQNPRHKITKRGQNVTFRCDPISEHNRLYWYRQTLGQGPEFLTYFQNEAQLEKSRLLSDRFSAERPKGSFSTLEIQRTEQGDSAMYLCASSPGPNRGSSYEQYFGPGTRLTVT.

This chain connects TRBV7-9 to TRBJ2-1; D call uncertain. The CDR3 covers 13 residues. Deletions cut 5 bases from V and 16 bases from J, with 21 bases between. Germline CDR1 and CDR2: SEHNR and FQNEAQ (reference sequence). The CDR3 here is CASSQTSLEPGFF. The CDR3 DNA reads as TGTGCCAGCAGCCAGACGAGCCTGGAGCCTGGTTTCTTC.

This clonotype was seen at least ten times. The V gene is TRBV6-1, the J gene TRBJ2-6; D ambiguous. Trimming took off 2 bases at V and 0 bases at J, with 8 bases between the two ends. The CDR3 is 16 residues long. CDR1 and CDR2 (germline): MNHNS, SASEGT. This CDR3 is CASSETLTSGANVLTF. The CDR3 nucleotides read TGTGCCAGCAGTGAAACCCTTACCTCTGGGGCCAACGTCCTGACTTTC.

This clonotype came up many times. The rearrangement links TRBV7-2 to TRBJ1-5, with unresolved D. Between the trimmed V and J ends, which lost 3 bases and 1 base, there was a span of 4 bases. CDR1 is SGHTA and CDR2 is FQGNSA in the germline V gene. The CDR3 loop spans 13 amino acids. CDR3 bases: TGTGCCAGCAGCTTGGCCAGCAATCAGCCCCAGCATTTT. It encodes CASSLASNQPQHF.

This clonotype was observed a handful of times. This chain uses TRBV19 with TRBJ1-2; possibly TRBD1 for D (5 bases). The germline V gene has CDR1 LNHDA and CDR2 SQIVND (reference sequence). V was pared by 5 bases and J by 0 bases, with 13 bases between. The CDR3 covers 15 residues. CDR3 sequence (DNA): TGTGCCAGTAGTTTTCGGGACGGCGCTAACTATGGCTACACCTTC. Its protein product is CASSFRDGANYGYTF.

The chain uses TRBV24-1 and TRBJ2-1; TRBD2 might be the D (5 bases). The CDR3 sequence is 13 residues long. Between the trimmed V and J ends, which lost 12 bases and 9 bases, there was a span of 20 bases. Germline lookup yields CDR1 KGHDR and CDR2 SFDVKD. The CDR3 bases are TGTGCCGTCTCGGCCGGGATTCAAGGTGAGCAGTTCTTC. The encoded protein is CAVSAGIQGEQFF.

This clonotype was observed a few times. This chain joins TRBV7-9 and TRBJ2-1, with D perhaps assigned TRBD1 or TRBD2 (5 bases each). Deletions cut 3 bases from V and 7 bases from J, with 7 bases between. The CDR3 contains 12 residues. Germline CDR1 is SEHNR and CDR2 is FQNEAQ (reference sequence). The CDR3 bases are TGTGCCAGCAGCTTCGGGGCAAATGAGCAGTTCTTC. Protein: CASSFGANEQFF. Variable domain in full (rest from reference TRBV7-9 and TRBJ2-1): DTGVSQNPRHKITKRGQNVTFRCDPISEHNRLYWYRQTLGQGPEFLTYFQNEAQLEKSRLLSDRFSAERPKGSFSTLEIQRTEQGDSAMYLCASSFGANEQFFGPGTRLTVL.

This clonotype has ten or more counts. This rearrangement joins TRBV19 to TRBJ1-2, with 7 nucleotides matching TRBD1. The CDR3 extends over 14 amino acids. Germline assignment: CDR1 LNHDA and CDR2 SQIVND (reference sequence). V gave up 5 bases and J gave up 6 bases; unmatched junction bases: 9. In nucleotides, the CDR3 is TGTGCCAGTAGTGTCCGGGACAGACGGGATGGCTACACCTTC. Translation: CASSVRDRRDGYTF.

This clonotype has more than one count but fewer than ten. The CDR3 DNA follows: TGCGCCAGCAGCCCGGCTTCGACAGCGGAATACGAGCAGTACTTC. Protein product: CASSPASTAEYEQYF. This chain connects TRBV4-3 to TRBJ2-7; TRBD1 or TRBD2 may be the D gene (5 bases each). V lost 4 bases, J lost 4 bases, and 17 bases lay in between. The germline V gene has CDR1 LGHNA and CDR2 YSLEER. This CDR3 is built from 15 residues.

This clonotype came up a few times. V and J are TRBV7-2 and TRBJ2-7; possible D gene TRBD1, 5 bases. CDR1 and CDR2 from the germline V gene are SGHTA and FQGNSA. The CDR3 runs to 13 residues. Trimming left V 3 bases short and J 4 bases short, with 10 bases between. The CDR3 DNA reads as TGTGCCAGCAGCTTGGGGCATACGTACGAGCAGTACTTC. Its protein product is CASSLGHTYEQYF.